These T cell receptor beta chains were read from a single sample in a study of cytotoxic CD8 clonotypes in ibrutinib-treated CLL. TCRdb's copy holds only in-frame clones and misses some; the assay was immunoSEQ multiplex PCR. The repertoire has 50,000 to 65,000 clones, around 60% of them found once; the top ten carry about 15%. Sequencing used PBMCs, obtained after 12 months of ibrutinib treatment. These TCRs come from a human donor with chronic lymphocytic leukemia. Both conserved end residues are part of each CDR3. A D gene is named only where the DNA matches it firmly. Not all rows give a size; the values are once, few, many and, for expanded clones, a class.

D,J,size,V,DNA,CDR3
-,TRBJ1-1,-,TRBV28,TGTGCCAGCAGTTTTCTCTTCTCCGCTCTCGGACAGCCGACTAGAGCTTTCTTT,CASSFLFSALGQPTRAFF
TRBD1,TRBJ1-5,few,TRBV6-6,TGTGCCAGCAGTTACTGGGGACAGGGGGCCTCTCAGCCCCAGCATTTT,CASSYWGQGASQPQHF
-,TRBJ2-1,many,TRBV2,TGTGCCAGCAGTGAACCGGCCCTGTCCCCGTACAATGAGCAGTTCTTC,CASSEPALSPYNEQFF
TRBD2,TRBJ2-1,-,TRBV11-2,TGTGCCAGCAGCCGAGCGGGATCTCTACAGAATGAGCAGTTCTTC,CASSRAGSLQNEQFF
-,TRBJ2-5,-,TRBV10-2,TGCGCCAGCCACAGAGGCAACCAAGAGACCCAGTACTTC,CASHRGNQETQYF
TRBD2,TRBJ2-5,-,TRBV27,TGTGCCAGCAGTTACGACTTAGCGGGGGCGGAGACCCAGTACTTC,CASSYDLAGAETQYF
-,TRBJ1-1,many,TRBV13,TGTGCCAGCAGCCCCGGTCTGAGAGGCACTGAAGCTTTCTTT,CASSPGLRGTEAFF
-,TRBJ2-7,-,TRBV6-1,TGTGCCAGCAGTGAGGGTAACACCTACGAGCAGTACTTC,CASSEGNTYEQYF
TRBD1,TRBJ1-2,-,TRBV10-3,TGTGCCAGCACAGGGGGCGAGTATGGCTACACCTTC,CASTGGEYGYTF
-,TRBJ1-6,few,TRBV5-1,TGCGCCAGCAGCTTGGCCGGGCAGGGCAAGGGACCCCTCCACTTT,CASSLAGQGKGPLHF
-,TRBJ2-1,-,TRBV10-2,TGCGCCAGCATGACAGCTAATGAGCAGTTCTTC,CASMTANEQFF
-,TRBJ1-2,few,TRBV18,TGTGCCAGCTCATCTTCGGCTGTATTCTATGGCTACACCTTC,CASSSSAVFYGYTF
TRBD1,TRBJ1-2,few,TRBV18,TGTGCCAGCTCACCATTAAACAGCCCCGGGACAGGGGACGGTGGCTACACCTTC,CASSPLNSPGTGDGGYTF
-,TRBJ1-1,-,TRBV6-5,TGTGCCACCCGGGGGGTGAACACTGAAGCTTTCTTT,CATRGVNTEAFF
-,TRBJ1-2,once,TRBV27,TGTGCCAGCAGTTTATCAGTTAACTACAACTATGGCTACACCTTC,CASSLSVNYNYGYTF
-,TRBJ2-3,-,TRBV6-5,TGTGCCAGCAGTCTCCGGGGGACGGTCACAGATACGCAGTATTTT,CASSLRGTVTDTQYF
-,TRBJ2-4,-,TRBV4-2,TGTGCCAGCAGCCAAGCCAGGGCCGTGTTAGTCAAAAACATTCAGTACTTC,CASSQARAVLVKNIQYF
TRBD1,TRBJ2-3,-,TRBV2,TGTGCCAGCAGAGGACAGGGCCCAGCGGGTACGCAGTATTTT,CASRGQGPAGTQYF
-,TRBJ2-5,-,TRBV27,TGTGCCAGCAGGGGGGACTGGACGGAGACCCAGTACTTC,CASRGDWTETQYF